Below are 30 T cell receptor beta chains sequenced from a single sample in a study of response to subunit inactivated influenza vaccine (dated by TCRdb to the late 2010s). The protocol used for the library was RT-PCR. The run used an Illumina HiSeq 2500. Using fastp trimming at Q25 and MiXCR clonotype assembly, TCRdb reanalyzed the public sequencing data and kept in-frame beta chains. A single entry per CDR3 protein holds the most common genes and DNA from its merged rows. The sample table shows about 540,000 distinct CDR3 sequences, and under 25% are seen once. Approximately 3% of the sample is taken by the ten largest. These records were also assigned to another study, of T cells expressing NK-cell markers. The second paper states: TCR beta cDNA libraries were prepared using 5'RACE template switching, which introduced a universal primer site and unique molecular identifiers.

The sample here was CD4+ T cells sorted from PBMCs, taken 11 to 12 days after vaccination. These receptors all come from a man in his fifties or sixties who received an inactivated influenza vaccine. Donor details come from another sample of the same person, matched by shared clones.

The chain uses TRBV27 and TRBJ1-2, with D perhaps TRBD1 (5 bases). Deletions cut 7 bases from V and 8 bases from J, with 17 bases between. The CDR3 runs to 13 residues. Germline CDR1 MNHEY, CDR2 SMNVEV (reference sequence). CDR3 loop: CASTSGRVGGYTF. CDR3 coding DNA: TGTGCCAGCACCTCAGGCAGGGTAGGGGGCTACACCTTC.

The chain uses TRBV6-2 or TRBV6-3 and TRBJ2-3; tentatively, D is TRBD2 (5 bases). Germline lookup yields CDR1 MNHEY and CDR2 SVGEGT. This CDR3 comprises 15 residues. V lost 4 bases to trimming and J lost 6 bases, with 17 bases between them. The CDR3 region has the DNA TGTGCCAGCAGTTTCCTCGGGGTGAGCTCCGATACGCAGTATTTT. This translates into CASSFLGVSSDTQYF.

This chain joins TRBV7-2 and TRBJ1-5; TRBD1 matches at 7 bases. From germline, CDR1 is SGHTA and CDR2 FQGNSA. Trimming at V came to 5 bases and at J to 4 bases, leaving 11 bases not matched to a gene. This CDR3 has 16 residues. Here the CDR3 DNA reads TGTGCCAGCAGCCCCACCCGGGACAGACTTAATCAGCCCCAGCATTTT. It specifies CASSPTRDRLNQPQHF. The complete variable domain, with remaining parts taken from reference TRBV7-2 and TRBJ1-5, reads GAGVSQSPSNKVTEKGKDVELRCDPISGHTALYWYRQSLGQGLEFLIYFQGNSAPDKSGLPSDRFSAERTGGSVSTLTIQRTQQEDSAVYLCASSPTRDRLNQPQHFGDGTRLSIL.

Comment on this clonotype: At one of its ends the junction is not consistent with the germline gene, which may arise from a read error. This chain connects TRBV28 to TRBJ2-7; TRBD1 agrees at 10 bases. CDR1 MDHEN and CDR2 SYDVKM come from the germline V gene. The CDR3 totals 15 residues. The chain's CDR3 is CACRPAGQGTYEQYF. The CDR3 DNA follows: TGTGCCTGCAGACCCGCGGGACAGGGGACCTACGAGCAGTACTTC.

The J gene is TRBJ1-5, the V gene TRBV21-1. TRBV21-1 is deemed a pseudogene. The CDR3 covers 15 residues. In DNA, the CDR3 is TGTGCCAGCAGCAGGGCGGGGGGGAGCAATCAGCCCCAGCATTTT. It specifies CASSRAGGSNQPQHF.

This clonotype has only a few counts. The chain employs TRBV15 and TRBJ2-7; a weak D match, TRBD2 (6 bases). The CDR3 consists of 14 residues. V lost 5 bases to trimming and J lost 4 bases, with 15 bases between them. Germline CDR1 is LNHNV and CDR2 is YYDKDF (reference sequence). CDR3 loop: CATSVTGTGYEQYF. CDR3 in DNA: TGTGCCACCAGCGTAACCGGGACTGGGTACGAGCAGTACTTC.

The J gene is TRBJ2-1, the V gene TRBV3-1; 8 nucleotides agree with TRBD1. This CDR3 region has 15 residues. Germline CDR1 reads LGHDT; CDR2 reads YNNKEL (reference sequence). The V and J ends lost 3 bases and 0 bases, in that order; junction bases with no gene match: 1. CDR3 loop: CASSHDRGSYNEQFF. For the CDR3, the DNA is TGTGCCAGCAGCCACGACAGGGGCTCCTACAATGAGCAGTTCTTC.

The gene calls are TRBV20-1 and TRBJ2-5, with a possible D match to TRBD2 (5 bases). The germline gives CDR1 DFQATT, CDR2 SNEGSKA (reference sequence). V was trimmed by 2 bases and J by 5 bases, leaving 12 bases between them. The CDR3 loop spans 13 amino acids. This chain's CDR3 is CSARRRSGETQYF. CDR3 DNA: TGCAGTGCTAGAAGGAGGTCAGGCGAGACCCAGTACTTC.

This clonotype was seen a few times. The rearrangement uses TRBV3-1 and TRBJ1-5; the match to TRBD1 covers 9 bases. Losses at the gene ends were 4 bases for V and 7 bases for J; bases not matched to a gene: 8. The CDR3 is 15 amino acids. CDR1 is LGHDT, CDR2 YNNKEL, per germline (reference sequence). The DNA of the CDR3 is TGTGCCAGCAGCCCCGAACAGGGGGCAGGACAGCCCCAGCATTTT. It codes for CASSPEQGAGQPQHF.

This clonotype has just a few counts. The genes are TRBV3-1 and TRBJ2-3; TRBD2 matches at 12 bases. Per the germline V gene, CDR1 is LGHDT and CDR2 is YNNKEL (reference sequence). The V gene end was trimmed by 1 base and the J gene end by 5 bases; junction bases not matched to a gene: 4. This CDR3 contains 16 residues. CDR3 DNA: TGTGCCAGCAGCCAAGGACTAGCGGGAGCAGGAGATACGCAGTATTTT. It is translated as CASSQGLAGAGDTQYF.

In its sample, this clonotype was seen a few times. The chain is built from TRBV7-3 and TRBJ2-3, with a possible D match to TRBD2 (6 bases). V was trimmed by 5 bases and J by 5 bases, leaving 17 bases between them. Germline V gene data show CDR1 as SGHTA and CDR2 as FQGTGA. The CDR3 length is 15 residues. This chain's CDR3 is CASSPQVGGRDTQYF. The CDR3 DNA reads as TGTGCCAGCAGCCCTCAGGTGGGGGGTAGAGATACGCAGTATTTT.

Only a few counts were recorded for this clonotype. CDR3 loop: CSVEGTGNEQFF. CDR3 in DNA: TGCAGCGTTGAGGGGACGGGGAATGAGCAGTTCTTC. This chain links TRBV29-1 with TRBJ2-1; D is perhaps TRBD1 or TRBD2 (5 bases each). V lost 3 bases to trimming and J lost 7 bases, with 10 bases between them. Germline V gives CDR1 SQVTM, CDR2 ANQGSEA. The CDR3 extends over 12 amino acids.

This clonotype was observed a few times. The chain combines TRBV27 with TRBJ2-5, with no clear D. Germline values: CDR1 MNHEY, CDR2 SMNVEV (reference sequence). V was pared by 6 bases and J by 6 bases, with 11 bases between. The CDR3 totals 12 residues. CDR3 protein: CASRVGTKTQYF. CDR3 bases: TGTGCCAGCAGGGTGGGTACGAAGACCCAGTACTTC.

This clonotype has ten or more counts. The V gene is TRBV5-5, the J gene TRBJ1-5, with a weak D call TRBD1 (6 bases). The germline gives CDR1 SGHKS, CDR2 YYEKEE (reference sequence). The CDR3 covers 16 residues. Trimming took off 0 bases at V and 5 bases at J, with 15 bases between the two ends. CDR3 protein: CASSLEAGASHQPQHF. CDR3 nucleotides: TGTGCCAGCAGCTTGGAGGCAGGGGCTTCTCATCAGCCCCAGCATTTT.

This chain joins TRBV7-9 and TRBJ2-1, with 7 bases matching TRBD2. The CDR3 totals 16 residues. The J segment lost 3 bases and the V segment lost 2 bases, leaving 7 bases of the junction unmatched. Looked up from germline, CDR1 is SEHNR and CDR2 is FQNEAQ (reference sequence). For the CDR3, the DNA is TGTGCCAGCAGCTTATCGGGCGGGAGAATCTACAATGAGCAGTTCTTC. Translated: CASSLSGGRIYNEQFF.

V is TRBV6-2 or TRBV6-3 and J is TRBJ2-7, with a possible D match to TRBD1 (6 bases). The V and J ends lost 2 bases and 1 base respectively, with 12 bases between them. Germline-derived CDR1 and CDR2 are MNHEY and SVGEGT. This CDR3 is built from 15 residues. The CDR3 bases are TGTGCCAGCAGTTACCCAGGGACATCGTCCTACGAGCAGTACTTC. Protein sequence: CASSYPGTSSYEQYF.

The chain links TRBV5-1 to TRBJ1-5; weak D call: TRBD1 (6 bases). Per germline, CDR1 SGHRS and CDR2 YFSETQ. CDR3 length: 13 amino acids. V was trimmed by 4 bases and J by 5 bases, leaving 10 bases between them. The CDR3 sequence is CASSPRTDQPQHF. The CDR3, as DNA: TGCGCCAGCAGCCCCCGGACAGATCAGCCCCAGCATTTT.

This clonotype was detected only a few times. The V and J genes are TRBV7-8 and TRBJ2-2, with TRBD1 identical over 7 bases. Germline loops: CDR1 SGHVS, CDR2 FQNEAQ. The J segment lost 7 bases and the V segment lost 4 bases, leaving 3 bases of the junction unmatched. This CDR3 is built from 13 residues. The CDR3 here is CASSYYRGGELFF. The CDR3 nucleotides are TGTGCCAGCAGCTACTACAGGGGCGGGGAGCTGTTTTTT.

This clonotype has just a few counts. The V and J genes are TRBV7-2 and TRBJ1-2; D unclear. The CDR3 covers 12 residues. Trimming removed 7 bases at V and 4 bases at J, with 10 bases between. Germline values: CDR1 SGHTA, CDR2 FQGNSA. CDR3 DNA sequence: TGTGCCAGCATGTATGGATTCTATGGCTACACCTTC. Residues: CASMYGFYGYTF.

V and J are TRBV10-3 and TRBJ2-1; 7 nucleotides line up with TRBD1. Germline V CDR1 and CDR2: ENHRY, SYGVKD. The CDR3 is made up of 14 amino acids. With 0 bases clipped from V and 6 bases from J, the junction kept 2 bases outside the gene matches. The CDR3 loop is CAISESDRANEQFF. DNA for the CDR3: TGTGCCATCAGTGAGTCCGACAGGGCCAATGAGCAGTTCTTC.

The rearrangement joins TRBV18 to TRBJ2-1; TRBD2 agrees at 9 bases. The CDR3 is 14 residues long. Germline V gene sequence: CDR1 KGHSH, CDR2 LQKENI. Trimming at V came to 2 bases and at J to 14 bases, leaving 10 bases not matched to a gene. This CDR3 is CASSPSSSSGEEFF. The CDR3 DNA is TGTGCCAGCTCACCATCATCATCTAGCGGGGAGGAGTTCTTC.

This clonotype was detected ten times or more. The V call is TRBV24-1, the J call TRBJ2-5; a weak D match, TRBD1 (6 bases). This CDR3 has 14 residues. Looked up from germline, CDR1 is KGHDR and CDR2 is SFDVKD. V dropped 4 bases and J dropped 3 bases, with 11 bases sitting between them. This CDR3 is CATSDQYREETQYF. In DNA, the CDR3 is TGTGCCACCAGTGACCAATACAGGGAAGAGACCCAGTACTTC.

The chain has TRBV20-1 and TRBJ1-6, with D maybe TRBD1 (5 bases). CDR1 and CDR2 from the germline V gene are DFQATT and SNEGSKA (reference sequence). The length of the CDR3 is 13 residues. The DNA for the CDR3 is TGCAGCACCAACTATGGGGGTAATTCACCCCTCCACTTT. Its translation: CSTNYGGNSPLHF.

The V and J genes are TRBV6-2 or TRBV6-3 and TRBJ1-1; D perhaps matches TRBD1 (5 bases). The V end lost 5 bases, the J end lost 2 bases, and 12 bases lay between the germline ends. The CDR3 extends over 14 amino acids. Germline V gives CDR1 MNHEY, CDR2 SVGEGT. The chain's CDR3 is CASSPYRDNTEAFF. The CDR3, as DNA: TGTGCCAGCAGTCCATACCGGGACAACACTGAAGCTTTCTTT.

The rearrangement uses TRBV15 and TRBJ2-4, with D possibly TRBD2 on 6 matching bases. CDR1 LNHNV and CDR2 YYDKDF come from the germline V gene (reference sequence). The CDR3 covers 16 residues. V gave up 3 bases and J gave up 9 bases, with 21 bases separating them. The CDR3 reads CATSSVRGTPEGIQYF. CDR3 sequence (DNA): TGTGCCACCAGCAGTGTACGCGGGACTCCCGAGGGCATTCAGTACTTC.

The chain has TRBV11-1 and TRBJ2-3; D is undetermined. Germline-derived CDR1 and CDR2 are SGHAT and FQDESV (reference sequence). The CDR3 sequence is 13 residues long. Trimming stripped 5 bases from V and 2 bases from J, with 8 bases between. The CDR3 reads CASSQLYTDTQYF. The CDR3 coding sequence is TGTGCCAGCAGCCAACTTTACACAGATACGCAGTATTTT.

V is TRBV3-1 and J is TRBJ2-7; 9 bases map to TRBD2. The germline gives CDR1 LGHDT, CDR2 YNNKEL (reference sequence). With V trimmed by 3 bases and J by 6 bases, 3 bases remained unmatched. The CDR3 loop spans 13 amino acids. The DNA of the CDR3 is TGTGCCAGCAGCCACGGAGCGGGAGGCGAGCAGTACTTC. Its translation is CASSHGAGGEQYF.

The chain is built from TRBV30 and TRBJ1-1, with D unclear. This CDR3 spans 12 amino acids. V was clipped by 8 bases and J by 0 bases, with 10 bases between them. Germline V gene lookup returns CDR1 GTSNPN and CDR2 SVGIG (reference sequence). The CDR3 region is CAGEKMNTEAFF. In DNA, the CDR3 is TGTGCCGGCGAGAAAATGAACACTGAAGCTTTCTTT.

The chain couples TRBV5-1 to TRBJ2-5; D remains ambiguous. This CDR3 region has 15 residues. V was trimmed by 0 bases and J by 5 bases, leaving 14 bases between them. Per the germline V gene, CDR1 is SGHRS and CDR2 is YFSETQ. DNA for the CDR3: TGCGCCAGCAGCTTGGACCCTACCCCCCGGGAGACCCAGTACTTC. Amino acid sequence: CASSLDPTPRETQYF.

About this clonotype: A single base separates this from a much larger clone, so it may be a read error. The chain is built from TRBV10-2 and TRBJ2-3; D unresolved. Trimming removed 7 bases from V and 4 bases from J, with 15 bases in between. The CDR3 totals 14 residues. Germline CDR1 WSHSY, CDR2 SAAADI. The CDR3 reads CASNLGGYSDTQYF. The CDR3 DNA reads TGCGCCAGCAACCTTGGTGGATACTCAGATACGCAGTATTTT.